Presented here are 15 T cell receptor beta chains from one specimen sequenced in a study of T cells in Graves' hyperthyroidism and ophthalmopathy (dated 2019 in TCRdb). The receptor library was made with multiplex PCR. Sequenced on an Illumina HiSeq 2000. Amplification of TCR beta CDR3 regions was carried out from RNA transcripts. The TCR CDR3 was subjected to a first round of RT-PCR using the HTBI primer set and the Qiagen OneStep RT-PCR kit. The raw public data were reprocessed by TCRdb itself: fastp quality trimming at Q25, MiXCR clonotype calling, in-frame beta chains only. Every distinct CDR3 protein forms one entry, paired with its most common genes and DNA. The sample includes almost 500,000 distinct CDR3 sequences, with around a fifth observed a single time. The ten largest clones take up approximately 49% of the sample. Input material: blood. Receptor source: a woman aged 70-85 years with Graves' ophthalmopathy.

This clonotype occurred many times. The genes are TRBV10-3 and TRBJ1-1, with D perhaps matching TRBD1 (6 bases). The CDR3 totals 12 residues. V lost 6 bases and J lost 6, with 11 bases in between. CDR1 and CDR2 (germline): ENHRY, SYGVKD. CDR3 loop: CAISSGEAEAFF. CDR3 DNA: TGTGCCATCAGCTCAGGGGAGGCTGAAGCTTTCTTT.

This clonotype was counted only a few times. The rearrangement joins TRBV11-1 to TRBJ2-1; 7 bases align to TRBD2. After removal of 7 bases from V and 9 bases from J, the junction contained 6 bases not matched to a gene. Germline CDR1 SGHAT, CDR2 FQDESV (reference sequence). The CDR3 is 12 residues long. The CDR3 coding sequence is TGTGCCAGCACTCGGGGGGAGGGTGAGCAGTTCTTC. Translating gives CASTRGEGEQFF.

V and J are TRBV20-1 and TRBJ1-5, with D possibly being TRBD1 (5 bases). Germline CDR1 and CDR2: DFQATT and SNEGSKA (reference sequence). This CDR3 has 13 residues. Trimming took 7 bases from V and 2 from J, leaving 12 bases between them. This CDR3 reads CSVGREGNQPQHF. The CDR3 DNA sequence: TGCAGTGTAGGCAGGGAGGGCAATCAGCCCCAGCATTTT.

This clonotype has a handful of counts. At one of its ends the junction is not consistent with the germline gene, which may arise from a read error. The chain joins TRBV7-7 to TRBJ2-1, with D perhaps matching TRBD2 (6 bases). Germline lookup yields CDR1 SSHAT and CDR2 FNYEAQ (reference sequence). CDR3 length: 20 amino acids. CDR3: CASSLAPRGLRGGPYNEQFF. The CDR3 DNA reads as TGTGCTAGCAGCTTAGCGCCCCGTGGGTTGCGGGGAGGCCCCTACAATGAGCAGTTCTTC. The variable domain in full, completed from reference TRBV7-7 and TRBJ2-1, reads GAGVSQSPRYKVTKRGQDVTLRCDPISSHATLYWYQQALGQGPEFLTYFNYEAQPDKSGLPSDRFSAERPEGSISTLTIQRTEQRDSAMYRCASSLAPRGLRGGPYNEQFFGPGTRLTVL.

The V and J genes are TRBV3-1 and TRBJ2-4; 9 bases align to TRBD2. The V segment lost 3 bases and the J segment 3 bases; nucleotides outside the gene matches: 6. The CDR3 spans 16 residues. Germline lookup yields CDR1 LGHDT and CDR2 YNNKEL (reference sequence). CDR3 coding DNA: TGTGCCAGCAGCCATTTAGCGGGAGAGGGCAAAAACATTCAGTACTTC. This translates into CASSHLAGEGKNIQYF.

The chain employs TRBV6-2 or TRBV6-3 and TRBJ1-4, with unresolved D. V shed 3 bases and J shed 8 bases, with 13 bases lying between them. Germline loops: CDR1 MNHEY, CDR2 SVGEGT. There are 14 residues in the CDR3. For the CDR3, the DNA is TGTGCCAGCAGTTATGACCCTGGGAGGGAAAAACTGTTTTTT. Residues: CASSYDPGREKLFF.

This rearrangement joins TRBV10-3 to TRBJ1-4, with 10 bases aligning to TRBD1. Germline V gives CDR1 ENHRY, CDR2 SYGVKD. This CDR3 comprises 16 residues. Trimming removed 0 bases from V and 5 bases from J; junction bases left unmatched: 3. CDR3 protein: CAISESQGQGNEKLFF. CDR3 coding DNA: TGTGCCATCAGTGAGTCGCAGGGACAGGGGAATGAAAAACTGTTTTTT.

Only a few counts were recorded for this clonotype. J is TRBJ1-1 and V is TRBV6-1, with 9 bases that match TRBD1. After removal of 8 bases from V and 0 bases from J, the junction contained 7 bases not matched to a gene. Germline V gives CDR1 MNHNS, CDR2 SASEGT. This CDR3 is 15 amino acids long. The CDR3: CASRTGGFVNTEAFF. The CDR3 DNA sequence: TGTGCCAGCCGAACAGGGGGCTTCGTGAACACTGAAGCTTTCTTT.

This clonotype was observed a few times. The chain employs TRBV7-3 and TRBJ2-1, with D maybe TRBD2 (5 bases). This CDR3 has 14 amino acids. With 5 bases removed from V and 5 bases from J, the gap between germline ends came to 13 bases. The germline gives CDR1 SGHTA, CDR2 FQGTGA. CDR3 sequence (DNA): TGTGCCAGCAGCCCCAATGGACTGCACAATGAGCAGTTCTTC. Translated: CASSPNGLHNEQFF.

The sample holds a few counts of this clonotype. DNA for the CDR3: TGTGCCAGCAGCTTAAAGGACGGAACCTACGAGCAGTACTTC. It yields the protein CASSLKDGTYEQYF. The chain has TRBV7-6 and TRBJ2-7; D gene uncertain. The V gene lost 2 bases and the J gene lost 2 bases, with 10 bases spanning the gap. The CDR3 extends over 14 amino acids. Germline values: CDR1 SGHVS, CDR2 FNYEAQ.

This clonotype occurred many times. V is TRBV20-1 and J is TRBJ1-1, with a possible D match to TRBD1 (5 bases). CDR3 length: 14 amino acids. Germline CDR1 reads DFQATT; CDR2 reads SNEGSKA (reference sequence). The V gene lost 2 bases and the J gene lost 1 base, with 11 bases spanning the gap. The DNA of the CDR3 is TGCAGTGCTAGACTCGGGGGAGGGAACACTGAAGCTTTCTTT. Its translation: CSARLGGGNTEAFF.

This clonotype has just a few counts. The chain is built from TRBV5-1 and TRBJ2-3; possibly TRBD2 for D (6 bases). The CDR3 contains 16 residues. V shed 4 bases and J shed 4 bases, with 19 bases lying between them. Germline loops: CDR1 SGHRS, CDR2 YFSETQ. CDR3 nucleotides: TGCGCCAGCAGCCCGCCAGGTGGAGGGAGGTCAGATACGCAGTATTTT. Amino acids: CASSPPGGGRSDTQYF.

The chain carries TRBV9 and TRBJ1-2; no clear D. This CDR3 region has 15 residues. Germline assignment: CDR1 SGDLS and CDR2 YYNGEE. V lost 2 bases and J 5 bases, leaving 16 bases between the germline ends. CDR3 DNA: TGTGCCAGCAGCGTGGGCCCTTCTATCTATTATGGCTACACCTTC. It is translated as CASSVGPSIYYGYTF.

The chain carries TRBV7-2 and TRBJ1-2; TRBD1 might be the D (6 bases). Looked up from germline, CDR1 is SGHTA and CDR2 is FQGNSA. V gave up 1 base and J gave up 6 bases, with 21 bases separating them. The CDR3 consists of 17 residues. The CDR3 DNA sequence: TGTGCCAGCAGCTTAGGGATCAGGGGTTCCCGGGGGGATGGCTACACCTTC. Protein: CASSLGIRGSRGDGYTF.

This clonotype was detected ten times or more. One end of the junction is discordant with germline, which a read error may explain. This chain links TRBV6-1 with TRBJ2-1, with 11 positions matching TRBD2. This CDR3 is built from 15 residues. Germline V CDR1 and CDR2: MNHNS, SASEGT. This CDR3 is CVSGTSGSGGNEQFF. The DNA of the CDR3 is TGTGTCAGCGGGACTAGCGGCTCTGGGGGCAATGAGCAGTTCTTC.